Sequencing of this T cell receptor (beta chain) was carried out in a study of T cell repertoires in cytomegalovirus infection. Study-level results: Across the ex vivo response, the dominant clonotypes were HLA-C-restricted CMV-specific TCR beta clonotypes.

This clonotype was detected many times. Its antigen is not known. Per germline, CDR1 SGDLS and CDR2 YYNGEE. The V gene lost 3 bases and the J gene lost 0 bases, with 10 bases spanning the gap. There are 16 residues in the CDR3. One entry per CDR3 protein, called by TCRdb with MiXCR from the reads. The sample lists about 160,000 distinct CDR3 sequences, less than 25% seen once, with 25% in the top ten. The clonotype comes from a human donor in good health (CMV status not recorded). Some clones in this sample may be carry-over from other donors' samples. The specimen was CD8+ T cells from cultured PBMCs, collected from culture after CMV antigen stimulation. This chain joins TRBV9 and TRBJ2-6, with D possibly matching TRBD1 (5 bases). For the CDR3, the DNA is TGTGCCAGCAGCGCAGACAGTCTCTCTGGGGCCAACGTCCTGACTTTC. It encodes CASSADSLSGANVLTF.